Following are 9 T cell receptor beta chains from one sample sequenced in a study of shared clonotypes between healthy human individuals. Clones were sequenced by immunoSEQ multiplex PCR, and TCRdb holds only the in-frame ones, with some missing. The sample contains more than 2 million clones, almost 96% of which appear only once. Sequencing was carried out using naive CD4+ T cells sorted from blood. Sample subset: CD45RA+ positively selected. These TCRs come from a man between 18 and 35 years old in good health.

The J gene is TRBJ2-3, the V gene TRBV27; tentative D call: TRBD2 (8 bases). V lost 6 bases, J lost 4 bases, and 17 bases lay in between. In germline, CDR1 is MNHEY, CDR2 SMNVEV (reference sequence). This CDR3 has 15 amino acids. The CDR3 region is CASSRYGRGPDTQYF. CDR3 DNA: TGTGCCAGCAGCCGTTACGGGAGGGGGCCAGATACGCAGTATTTT.

The chain uses TRBV7-2 and TRBJ1-3; TRBD1 matches 9 bases. In germline, CDR1 is SGHTA, CDR2 FQGNSA. With 4 bases clipped from V and 9 bases from J, the junction kept 7 bases outside the gene matches. The CDR3 is 14 amino acids. The CDR3 DNA is TGTGCCAGCAGCTCAAAGACAGGGGGGGCCACCATATATTTT. Protein product: CASSSKTGGATIYF.

The chain joins TRBV19 to TRBJ1-2; D possibly corresponds to TRBD1 (5 bases). This CDR3 region has 15 residues. Trimming removed 7 bases at V and 1 base at J, with 16 bases between. CDR1 is LNHDA, CDR2 SQIVND, per germline (reference sequence). CDR3 sequence reads: CASTGLGTFNYGYTF. The CDR3 nucleotides read TGTGCCAGTACAGGGTTGGGAACTTTTAACTATGGCTACACCTTC.

Notes on this clone: Other nucleotide sequences from this sample produce the same CDR3. The V and J genes are TRBV11-2 and TRBJ1-6; TRBD1 matches 8 bases. Germline lookup yields CDR1 SGHAT and CDR2 FQNNGV. The V gene end was trimmed by 5 bases and the J gene end by 9 bases; junction bases not matched to a gene: 6. The CDR3 consists of 14 residues. CDR3 sequence: CASSLGQGRSPLHF. Written as DNA, the CDR3 is TGTGCCAGCAGCCTCGGACAGGGCCGTTCACCCCTCCACTTT.

A single count supports this clone. The chain couples TRBV6-5 to TRBJ2-5; 7 bases line up with TRBD1. This CDR3 contains 15 residues. V lost 2 bases to trimming and J lost 6 bases; unmatched junction nucleotides: 9. Germline CDR1 reads MNHEY; CDR2 reads SVGAGI. This chain's CDR3 is CASSYRAGGFKTQYF. DNA of the CDR3: TGTGCCAGCAGTTACAGGGCAGGGGGTTTTAAGACCCAGTACTTC.

As regards this clone: In the same sample, other DNA sequences code for this CDR3. This chain joins TRBV6-6 and TRBJ2-5; D is possibly TRBD2 (6 bases). V dropped 2 bases and J dropped 1 base, with 11 bases sitting between them. The CDR3 consists of 15 residues. Germline values: CDR1 MNHNY, CDR2 SVGAGI (reference sequence). The CDR3 sequence is CASSYGGGSQETQYF. The CDR3 DNA is TGTGCCAGCAGTTACGGTGGAGGGTCCCAAGAGACCCAGTACTTC.

This chain links TRBV19 with TRBJ2-7, with D uncertain. This CDR3 spans 14 amino acids. In germline, CDR1 is LNHDA, CDR2 SQIVND (reference sequence). The ends were cut back, 5 bases at V and 2 bases at J, with 13 bases in the middle. The CDR3 nucleotides are TGTGCCAGTAGTCCCGGCAGCTCTGCCTACGAGCAGTACTTC. Encoded protein: CASSPGSSAYEQYF.

The CDR3 here is CSVPGLAGSGELFF. CDR3 nucleotide sequence: TGCAGCGTACCGGGACTAGCGGGGTCCGGGGAGCTGTTTTTT. This chain uses TRBV29-1 with TRBJ2-2, with 13 bases fitting TRBD2. V trimming: 6 bases; J trimming: 6 bases; junction bases outside the gene matches: 4. The V gene's germline CDR1 is SQVTM and CDR2 ANQGSEA. The CDR3 is made up of 14 amino acids.

The V call is TRBV7-6, the J call TRBJ1-2; TRBD1 might be the D (5 bases). Trimming shortened V by 1 base and J by 6 bases, and 9 bases separated the two germline ends. Germline V gene sequence: CDR1 SGHVS, CDR2 FNYEAQ. CDR3 length: 13 residues. The CDR3 spells CASSLESGNGYTF. Written as DNA, the CDR3 is TGTGCCAGCAGCTTAGAGTCAGGGAATGGCTACACCTTC.